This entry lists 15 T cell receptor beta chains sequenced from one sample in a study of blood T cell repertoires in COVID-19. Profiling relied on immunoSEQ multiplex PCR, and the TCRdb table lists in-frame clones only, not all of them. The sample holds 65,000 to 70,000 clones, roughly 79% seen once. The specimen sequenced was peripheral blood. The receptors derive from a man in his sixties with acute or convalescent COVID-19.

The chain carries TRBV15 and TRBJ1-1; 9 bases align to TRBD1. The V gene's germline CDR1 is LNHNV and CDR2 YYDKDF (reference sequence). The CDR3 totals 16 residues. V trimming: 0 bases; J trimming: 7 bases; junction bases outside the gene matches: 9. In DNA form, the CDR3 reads TGTGCCACCAGCAGAGACCACAGGGGGCTCTTTGGTGAAGCTTTCTTT. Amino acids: CATSRDHRGLFGEAFF.

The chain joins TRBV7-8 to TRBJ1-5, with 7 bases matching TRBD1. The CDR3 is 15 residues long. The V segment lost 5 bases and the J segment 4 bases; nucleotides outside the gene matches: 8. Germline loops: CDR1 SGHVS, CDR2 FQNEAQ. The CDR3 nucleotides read TGTGCCAGCAGCCGGGACAGTTTTGCAAATCAGCCCCAGCATTTT. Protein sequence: CASSRDSFANQPQHF.

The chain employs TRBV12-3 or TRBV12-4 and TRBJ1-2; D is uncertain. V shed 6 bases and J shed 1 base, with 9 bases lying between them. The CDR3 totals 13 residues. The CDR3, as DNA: TGTGCCAGCAGCGAGGGAGTTAACTATGGCTACACCTTC. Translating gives CASSEGVNYGYTF.

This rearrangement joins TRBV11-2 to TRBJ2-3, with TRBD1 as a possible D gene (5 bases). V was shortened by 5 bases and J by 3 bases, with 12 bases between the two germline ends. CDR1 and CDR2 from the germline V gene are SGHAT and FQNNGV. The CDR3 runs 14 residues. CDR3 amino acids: CASSPRQLTDTQYF. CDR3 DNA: TGTGCCAGCAGCCCGCGACAGTTAACAGATACGCAGTATTTT.

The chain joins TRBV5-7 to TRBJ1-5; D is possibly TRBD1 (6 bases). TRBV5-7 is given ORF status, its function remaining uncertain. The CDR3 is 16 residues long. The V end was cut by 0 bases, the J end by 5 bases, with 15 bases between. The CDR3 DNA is TGTGCCAGCAGCTTGGATACAGGGATTTGCGATCAGCCCCAGCATTTT. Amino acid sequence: CASSLDTGICDQPQHF.

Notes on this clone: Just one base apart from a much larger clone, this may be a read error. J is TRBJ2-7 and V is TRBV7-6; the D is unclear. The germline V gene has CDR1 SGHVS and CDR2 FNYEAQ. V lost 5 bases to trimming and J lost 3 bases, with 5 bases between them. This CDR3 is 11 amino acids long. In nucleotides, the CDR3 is TGTGCCAGCAGCAACAACTACGAGCAGTACTTC. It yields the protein CASSNNYEQYF.

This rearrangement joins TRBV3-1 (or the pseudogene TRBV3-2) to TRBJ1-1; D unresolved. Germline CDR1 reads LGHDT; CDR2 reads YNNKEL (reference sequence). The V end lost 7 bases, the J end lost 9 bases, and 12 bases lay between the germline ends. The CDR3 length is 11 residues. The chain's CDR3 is CASIPEEKAFF. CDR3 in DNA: TGTGCCAGCATCCCCGAGGAAAAAGCTTTCTTT.

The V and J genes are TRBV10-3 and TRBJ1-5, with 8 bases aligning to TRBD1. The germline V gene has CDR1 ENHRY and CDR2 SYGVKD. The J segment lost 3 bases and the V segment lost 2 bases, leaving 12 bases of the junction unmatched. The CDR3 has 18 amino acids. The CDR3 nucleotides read TGTGCCATCAGTGAGCTAAGCCCCGGACAGGGATCCAATCAGCCCCAGCATTTT. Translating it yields CAISELSPGQGSNQPQHF.

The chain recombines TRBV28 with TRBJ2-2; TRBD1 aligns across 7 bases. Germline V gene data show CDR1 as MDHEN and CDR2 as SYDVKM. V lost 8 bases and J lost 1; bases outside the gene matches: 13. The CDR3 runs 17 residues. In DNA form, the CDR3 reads TGTGCCAGCGGAACCCGGTGGGACAGCGAGAACACCGGGGAGCTGTTTTTT. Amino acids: CASGTRWDSENTGELFF. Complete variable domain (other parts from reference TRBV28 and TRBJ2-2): DVKVTQSSRYLVKRTGEKVFLECVQDMDHENMFWYRQDPGLGLRLIYFSYDVKMKEKGDIPEGYSVSREKKERFSLILESASTNQTSMYLCASGTRWDSENTGELFFGEGSRLTVL.

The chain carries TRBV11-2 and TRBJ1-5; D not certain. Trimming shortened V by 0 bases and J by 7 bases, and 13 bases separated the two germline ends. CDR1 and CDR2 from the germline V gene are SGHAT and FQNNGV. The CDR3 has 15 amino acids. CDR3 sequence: CASSLDPTLRQPQHF. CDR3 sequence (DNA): TGTGCCAGCAGCTTAGATCCAACATTAAGACAGCCCCAGCATTTT.

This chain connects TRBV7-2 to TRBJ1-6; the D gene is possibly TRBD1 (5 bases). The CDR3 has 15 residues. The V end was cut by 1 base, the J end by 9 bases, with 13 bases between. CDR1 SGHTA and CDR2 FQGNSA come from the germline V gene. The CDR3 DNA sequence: TGTGCCAGCAGCTTAGGACCTCCCGGGGGTTCACCCCTCCACTTT. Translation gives CASSLGPPGGSPLHF.

This CDR3 is CATSDRDNEQFF. Here the CDR3 DNA reads TGTGCCACCAGTGACCGAGACAATGAGCAGTTCTTC. The rearrangement uses TRBV24-1 and TRBJ2-1; D ambiguous. In germline, CDR1 is KGHDR, CDR2 SFDVKD. This CDR3 is built from 12 residues. V was shortened by 4 bases and J by 5 bases, with 5 bases between the two germline ends.

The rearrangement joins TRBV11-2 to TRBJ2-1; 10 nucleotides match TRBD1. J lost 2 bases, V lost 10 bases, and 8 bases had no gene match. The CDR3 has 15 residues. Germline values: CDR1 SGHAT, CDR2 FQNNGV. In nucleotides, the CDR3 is TGTGCCATCGGAATCGACAGGGGGCCCTACAATGAGCAGTTCTTC. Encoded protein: CAIGIDRGPYNEQFF.

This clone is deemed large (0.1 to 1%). CDR3 bases: TGTGCCAGCAGCTTACCTACAGGGCACAACTCCTACGAGCAGTACTTC. It specifies CASSLPTGHNSYEQYF. This chain uses TRBV7-9 with TRBJ2-7; perhaps TRBD1 as D (6 bases). Germline V gives CDR1 SEHNR, CDR2 FQNEAQ (reference sequence). Trimming stripped 2 bases from V and 0 bases from J, with 14 bases between. The CDR3 is 16 amino acids.

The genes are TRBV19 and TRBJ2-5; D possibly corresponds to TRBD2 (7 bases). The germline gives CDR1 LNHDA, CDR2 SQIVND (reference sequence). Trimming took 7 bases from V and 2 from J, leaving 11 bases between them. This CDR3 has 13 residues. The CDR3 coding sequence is TGTGCCAGTATAGGGGGGGGACAAGAGACCCAGTACTTC. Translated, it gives CASIGGGQETQYF.